The 10 T cell receptor beta chains listed next were all sequenced from one sample in a study of blood T cell repertoires in COVID-19. Using immunoSEQ multiplex PCR, the repertoire was profiled, and TCRdb retains in-frame clones only, with some absent. Found here are roughly 260,000 clones, around 87% of them singletons; the top ten hold roughly 6.3%. Input material: PBMCs or T cells enriched from blood (not recorded which). These receptor sequences come from a woman aged 25 to 39 with acute COVID-19.

This clone has just one count. The CDR3 loop reads CASSVAPRLWETQYF. DNA for the CDR3: TGTGCCAGCAGCGTAGCCCCACGACTTTGGGAGACCCAGTACTTC. V usage is TRBV9 and J usage is TRBJ2-5; D is unresolved. The CDR3 loop spans 15 amino acids. Per the germline V gene, CDR1 is SGDLS and CDR2 is YYNGEE. Trimming took off 0 bases at V and 5 bases at J, with 14 bases between the two ends.

The DNA for the CDR3 is TGTGCCAGCAGTGGCGACGGACTGTTCACAGATACGCAGTATTTT. Encoded protein: CASSGDGLFTDTQYF. V gene TRBV2 combines with J gene TRBJ2-3; D is possibly TRBD2 (5 bases). V dropped 4 bases and J dropped 2 bases, with 13 bases sitting between them. The length of the CDR3 is 15 residues. Germline-derived CDR1 and CDR2 are SNHLY and FYNNEI.

The J gene is TRBJ2-4, the V gene TRBV28; 8 positions agree with TRBD2. The V segment lost 3 bases and the J segment 9 bases; nucleotides outside the gene matches: 10. Germline-derived CDR1 and CDR2 are MDHEN and SYDVKM. The length of the CDR3 is 15 residues. The CDR3 protein is CASSFPGLDSRIQYF. The CDR3 region has the DNA TGTGCCAGCAGTTTTCCGGGACTAGATTCCCGCATTCAGTACTTC.

The table lists this clone with many counts. A much larger clone differs from this one at a single base, so this may be a read error. Other DNA variants within this sample encode the same CDR3. The chain uses TRBV7-3 and TRBJ2-1; possible D gene TRBD2, 7 bases. Per germline, CDR1 SGHTA and CDR2 FQGTGA. The CDR3 sequence is 15 residues long. CDR3 protein: CASSLFGGARDEQFF. The CDR3 DNA sequence: TGCGCCAGCAGCTTATTTGGGGGGGCTAGGGATGAGCAGTTCTTC.

The chain employs TRBV10-3 and TRBJ2-2; 8 bases are shared with TRBD2. Germline loops: CDR1 ENHRY, CDR2 SYGVKD. This CDR3 comprises 17 residues. V dropped 0 bases and J dropped 4; count of bases not matched to a gene: 7. The CDR3 DNA follows: TGTGCCATCAGTGAGTCCCCGGGAGGGCCGGTCACCGGGGAGCTGTTTTTT. Translation gives CAISESPGGPVTGELFF.

This clone was picked up one time. The chain uses TRBV5-5 and TRBJ2-1; D perhaps matches TRBD2 (6 bases). This CDR3 contains 16 residues. Germline CDR1 reads SGHKS; CDR2 reads YYEKEE (reference sequence). V was pared by 0 bases and J by 9 bases, with 19 bases between. In DNA form, the CDR3 reads TGTGCCAGCAGCTTGGCCGCACTAGTCGGGGGTGGTGAGCAGTTCTTC. It codes for CASSLAALVGGGEQFF.

This chain joins TRBV2 and TRBJ1-1; the D gene is possibly TRBD1 (6 bases). The CDR3 loop spans 14 amino acids. The germline V and J ends were trimmed by 3 bases and 5 bases, with 13 bases remaining between them. The germline V gene has CDR1 SNHLY and CDR2 FYNNEI. The CDR3 loop is CASSEGFRGTEAFF. Here the CDR3 DNA reads TGTGCCAGCAGTGAGGGGTTTAGGGGGACTGAAGCTTTCTTT. The whole variable domain, remainder taken from reference TRBV2 and TRBJ1-1, is EPEVTQTPSHQVTQMGQEVILRCVPISNHLYFYWYRQILGQKVEFLVSFYNNEISEKSEIFDDQFSVERPDGSNFTLKIRSTKLEDSAMYFCASSEGFRGTEAFFGQGTRLTVV.

The J gene is TRBJ1-2, the V gene TRBV3-1 (or the pseudogene TRBV3-2), with 7 nucleotides matching TRBD1. From germline, CDR1 is LGHDT and CDR2 YNNKEL (reference sequence). J was trimmed by 7 bases and V by 3 bases; bases with no gene match: 5. The length of the CDR3 is 13 residues. CDR3 DNA sequence: TGTGCCAGCAGCCACCCACAGGGGTCTGGCTACACCTTC. Its protein is CASSHPQGSGYTF.

The chain combines TRBV30 with TRBJ1-4; the D is unclear. The CDR3 is 14 amino acids. CDR1 is GTSNPN and CDR2 is SVGIG in the germline V gene (reference sequence). The ends were cut back, 0 bases at V and 0 bases at J, with 5 bases in the middle. The CDR3 protein is CAWSVSPTNEKLFF. DNA of the CDR3: TGTGCCTGGAGTGTGAGCCCAACTAATGAAAAACTGTTTTTT.

The rearrangement joins TRBV5-4 to TRBJ1-2; TRBD1 matches at 7 bases. The CDR3 runs to 15 residues. V lost 4 bases and J lost 4; bases outside the gene matches: 10. CDR1 is SGHNT and CDR2 is YYREEE in the germline V gene (reference sequence). This chain's CDR3 is CASSMGQTSAYGYTF. The CDR3 DNA is TGTGCCAGCAGCATGGGACAGACTTCCGCCTATGGCTACACCTTC.